The clone carrying this T cell receptor (beta chain) was detected a few times. Its antigen remains unidentified. Expressed TCRB transcripts got sequenced, as all isolated RNA was reverse transcribed. Reads from naive, central memory and regulatory T cell samples averaged around 3.6 million. Profiled with immunoSEQ multiplex PCR; TCRdb holds only in-frame clones, not every one. The top ten hold roughly 0.098% of the sample, which has under 800,000 clones, roughly a sixth seen once. The data belong to a study of beta chain features in type 1 diabetes. Background on the study: Cells sorted and examined across all samples totaled roughly 100,000,000. Study results and caveats: The cDNA sequencing approach could over-represent high-TCR-expressing cells.

The material sequenced was naive CD4+ T cells from blood. The receptor's source is a man between 18 and 29 years old in good health.

The CDR3 region has the DNA TGTGCCAGCAGCTCTCTGTACAATGAGCAGTTCTTC. It specifies CASSSLYNEQFF. The chain is built from TRBV28 and TRBJ2-1, with D hard to call. Germline-derived CDR1 and CDR2 are MDHEN and SYDVKM. V gave up 6 bases and J gave up 4 bases, with 7 bases separating them. The CDR3 has 12 amino acids.